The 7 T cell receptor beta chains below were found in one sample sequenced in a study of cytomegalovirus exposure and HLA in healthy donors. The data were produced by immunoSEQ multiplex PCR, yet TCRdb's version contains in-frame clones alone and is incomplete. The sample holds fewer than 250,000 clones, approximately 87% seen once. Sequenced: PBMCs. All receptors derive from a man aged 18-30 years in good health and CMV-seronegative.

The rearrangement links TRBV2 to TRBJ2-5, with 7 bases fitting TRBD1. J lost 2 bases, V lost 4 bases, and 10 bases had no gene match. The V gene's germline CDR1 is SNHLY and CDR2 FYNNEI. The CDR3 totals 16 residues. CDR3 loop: CASSGIGDSNQETQYF. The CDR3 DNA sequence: TGTGCCAGCAGTGGAATTGGGGACAGCAATCAAGAGACCCAGTACTTC.

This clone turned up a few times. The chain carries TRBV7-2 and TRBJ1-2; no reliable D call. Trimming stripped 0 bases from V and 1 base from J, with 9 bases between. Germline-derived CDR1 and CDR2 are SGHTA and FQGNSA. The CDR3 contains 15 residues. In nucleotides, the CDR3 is TGTGCCAGCAGCTTAGCGTACGCAGTTAACTATGGCTACACCTTC. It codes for CASSLAYAVNYGYTF.

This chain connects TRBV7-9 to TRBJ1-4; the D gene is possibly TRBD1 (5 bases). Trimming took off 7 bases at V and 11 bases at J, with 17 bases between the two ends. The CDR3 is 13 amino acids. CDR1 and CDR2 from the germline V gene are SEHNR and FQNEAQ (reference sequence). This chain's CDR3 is CASTSPPGDKLFF. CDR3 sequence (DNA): TGTGCCAGCACCTCACCCCCGGGGGACAAACTGTTTTTT. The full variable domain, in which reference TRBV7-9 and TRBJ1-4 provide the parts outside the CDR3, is DTGVSQNPRHKITKRGQNVTFRCDPISEHNRLYWYRQTLGQGPEFLTYFQNEAQLEKSRLLSDRFSAERPKGSFSTLEIQRTEQGDSAMYLCASTSPPGDKLFFGSGTQLSVL.

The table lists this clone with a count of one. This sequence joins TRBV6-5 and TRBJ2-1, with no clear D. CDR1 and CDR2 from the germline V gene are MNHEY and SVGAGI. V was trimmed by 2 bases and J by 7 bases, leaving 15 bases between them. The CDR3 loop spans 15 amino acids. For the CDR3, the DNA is TGTGCCAGCAGTTACGGCCAGACACTCGAGAATGAGCAGTTCTTC. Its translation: CASSYGQTLENEQFF.

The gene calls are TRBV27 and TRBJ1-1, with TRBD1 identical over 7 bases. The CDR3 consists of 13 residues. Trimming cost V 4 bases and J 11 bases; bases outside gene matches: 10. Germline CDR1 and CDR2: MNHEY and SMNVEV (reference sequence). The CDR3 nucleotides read TGTGCCAGCAGTTCCTCAGGGGGAGTCGGCGCTTTCTTT. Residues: CASSSSGGVGAFF.

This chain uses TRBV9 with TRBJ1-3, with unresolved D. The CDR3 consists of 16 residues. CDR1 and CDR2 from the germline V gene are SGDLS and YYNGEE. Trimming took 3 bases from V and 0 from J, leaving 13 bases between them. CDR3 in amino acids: CASSAQPSSSGNTIYF. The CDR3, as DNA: TGTGCCAGCAGCGCACAGCCCAGTAGCTCTGGAAACACCATATATTTT.

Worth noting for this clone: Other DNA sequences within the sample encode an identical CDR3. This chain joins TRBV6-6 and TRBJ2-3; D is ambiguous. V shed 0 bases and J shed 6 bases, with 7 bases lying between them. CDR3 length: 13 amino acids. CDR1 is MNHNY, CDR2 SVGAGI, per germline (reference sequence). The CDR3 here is CASSYSSADTQYF. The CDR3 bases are TGTGCCAGCAGTTACTCCTCCGCGGATACGCAGTATTTT.